This passage covers 25 T cell receptor beta chains from one sample sequenced in a study of T cell changes during pregnancy in multiple sclerosis. Assay used: immunoSEQ multiplex PCR; TCRdb lists only in-frame clones, some missing. The sample carries fewer than 40,000 clones, under 95% recorded once. The sequences come from CD4+ T cells from peripheral blood mononuclear cells, collected in the second trimester of pregnancy. These TCRs come from a female donor in good health, enrolled as a control in a pregnancy study.

This clone was detected only once. The CDR3 loop reads CASSPDRSNTEAFF. The CDR3 nucleotides are TGTGCCAGCTCCCCGGACAGGTCGAACACTGAAGCTTTCTTT. The gene calls are TRBV18 and TRBJ1-1, with 7 bases identical to TRBD1. J was trimmed by 1 base and V by 6 bases; bases with no gene match: 5. This CDR3 is built from 14 residues. Germline CDR1 reads KGHSH; CDR2 reads LQKENI.

The chain recombines TRBV4-3 with TRBJ1-5; D is ambiguous. Germline CDR1 and CDR2: LGHNA and YSLEER. Trimming pared 0 bases from V and 0 bases from J, leaving 6 bases between. The CDR3 is 15 amino acids. This CDR3 reads CASSQEAVSNQPQHF. CDR3 nucleotides: TGCGCCAGCAGCCAAGAGGCAGTTAGCAATCAGCCCCAGCATTTT.

The chain has TRBV27 and TRBJ2-1; D possibly corresponds to TRBD2 (6 bases). Germline-derived CDR1 and CDR2 are MNHEY and SMNVEV (reference sequence). V was shortened by 6 bases and J by 2 bases, with 23 bases between the two germline ends. The CDR3 runs to 18 residues. CDR3 protein: CASRKSRTMVRAYNEQFF. CDR3 DNA sequence: TGTGCCAGCAGAAAGTCTCGGACTATGGTTCGGGCCTACAATGAGCAGTTCTTC.

The genes are TRBV30 and TRBJ2-7; TRBD1 aligns across 8 bases. V gave up 0 bases and J gave up 3 bases; unmatched junction bases: 4. Germline loops: CDR1 GTSNPN, CDR2 SVGIG (reference sequence). The CDR3 consists of 14 residues. As DNA, the CDR3 is TGTGCCTGGAGTGTTGGACAGGGACACTACGAGCAGTACTTC. This codes for CAWSVGQGHYEQYF.

J is TRBJ1-4 and V is TRBV30, with TRBD1 as a possible D gene (5 bases). From germline, CDR1 is GTSNPN and CDR2 SVGIG (reference sequence). This CDR3 region has 14 residues. Between the trimmed V and J ends, which lost 6 bases and 5 bases, there was a span of 16 bases. DNA of the CDR3: TGTGCCTGTAGCGGGACGGCGAAGAATGAAAAACTGTTTTTT. This sequence encodes CACSGTAKNEKLFF.

The chain uses TRBV5-4 and TRBJ1-1; D is perhaps TRBD1 (5 bases). V shed 1 base and J shed 1 base, with 11 bases lying between them. The CDR3 runs 15 residues. Germline CDR1 and CDR2: SGHNT and YYREEE (reference sequence). The CDR3 DNA follows: TGTGCCAGCAGCTTGCCCACAGGACCGAACACTGAAGCTTTCTTT. It translates to CASSLPTGPNTEAFF.

This clone was seen once. The CDR3 coding sequence is TGTGCCAGCCGACGACAGGGAGGAAGCTATGGCTACACCTTC. It codes for CASRRQGGSYGYTF. This rearrangement joins TRBV19 to TRBJ1-2; 7 bases match TRBD1. J was trimmed by 4 bases and V by 9 bases; bases with no gene match: 11. The CDR3 is 14 amino acids. Looked up from germline, CDR1 is LNHDA and CDR2 is SQIVND (reference sequence).

This chain uses TRBV25-1 with TRBJ1-1, with 8 bases aligning to TRBD1. CDR1 MGHDK and CDR2 SYGVNS come from the germline V gene. The CDR3 runs to 14 residues. The V segment lost 3 bases and the J segment 0 bases; nucleotides outside the gene matches: 0. The CDR3 region has the DNA TGTGCCAGCAGTGAGGACAGGGTGAACACTGAAGCTTTCTTT. It encodes CASSEDRVNTEAFF.

This CDR3 is CASSLRSGNQPQHF. CDR3 coding DNA: TGTGCCAGCAGTTTACGCTCAGGTAATCAGCCCCAGCATTTT. The chain combines TRBV28 with TRBJ1-5; D is undetermined. The V end lost 2 bases, the J end lost 4 bases, and 9 bases lay between the germline ends. The V gene's germline CDR1 is MDHEN and CDR2 SYDVKM. The CDR3 sequence is 14 residues long.

The gene calls are TRBV9 and TRBJ2-5, with D possibly TRBD2 on 5 matching bases. Trimming removed 0 bases from V and 1 base from J, with 10 bases in between. The CDR3 spans 15 residues. CDR1 is SGDLS, CDR2 YYNGEE, per germline. The CDR3 DNA is TGTGCCAGCAGCGTAGAGCAGCGGCCCCAAGAGACCCAGTACTTC. Protein product: CASSVEQRPQETQYF.

The chain carries TRBV12-5 and TRBJ2-1, with 9 bases identical to TRBD2. J was trimmed by 8 bases and V by 0 bases; bases with no gene match: 11. Germline CDR1 LGHNT, CDR2 FRNRAP. This CDR3 comprises 17 residues. CDR3 sequence: CASGLVRPSGMNDEQFF. Written as DNA, the CDR3 is TGTGCTAGTGGTTTGGTACGGCCTAGCGGGATGAATGATGAGCAGTTCTTC.

As to this clone: At one boundary the junction diverges from the germline segment, which might be a read error. The chain employs TRBV5-4 and TRBJ2-7; 10 bases fit TRBD2. Germline CDR1 and CDR2: SGHNT and YYREEE (reference sequence). The CDR3 spans 16 residues. CDR3 nucleotides: TGTGCCAGCAGTTTGGGGTTCCTAGCGGGAGTAGACGAGCAGTACTTC. This translates into CASSLGFLAGVDEQYF.

This sequence joins TRBV19 and TRBJ1-2; D is possibly TRBD1 (6 bases). Germline CDR1 LNHDA, CDR2 SQIVND (reference sequence). V lost 4 bases and J lost 4, with 22 bases in between. CDR3 size: 17 residues. CDR3 region: CASSKELTGSRIYGYTF. CDR3 DNA: TGTGCCAGTAGTAAAGAATTAACAGGGTCCCGCATCTATGGCTACACCTTC. The complete variable domain, with remaining parts taken from reference TRBV19 and TRBJ1-2, reads DGGITQSPKYLFRKEGQNVTLSCEQNLNHDAMYWYRQDPGQGLRLIYYSQIVNDFQKGDIAEGYSVSREKKESFPLTVTSAQKNPTAFYLCASSKELTGSRIYGYTFGSGTRLTVV.

The J gene is TRBJ2-7, the V gene TRBV9; D possibly corresponds to TRBD1 (6 bases). Germline V gene sequence: CDR1 SGDLS, CDR2 YYNGEE. The length of the CDR3 is 18 residues. Trimming left V 0 bases short and J 3 bases short, with 22 bases between. For the CDR3, the DNA is TGTGCCAGCAGCGTAGCTACTTCGATGGGGGCAGGACTCTACGAGCAGTACTTC. Translated, it gives CASSVATSMGAGLYEQYF.

J is TRBJ2-3 and V is TRBV7-6, with TRBD2 matching over 8 bases. J lost 2 bases, V lost 5 bases, and 9 bases had no gene match. Germline CDR1 and CDR2: SGHVS and FNYEAQ. CDR3 length: 16 residues. CDR3 DNA: TGTGCCAGCAGCCTGGGGGCGGGGGGTTACACAGATACGCAGTATTTT. Its translation is CASSLGAGGYTDTQYF.

The chain has TRBV9 and TRBJ1-1; tentative D call: TRBD1 (5 bases). The CDR3 totals 14 residues. The germline V and J ends were trimmed by 2 bases and 0 bases, with 8 bases remaining between them. Germline V gene data show CDR1 as SGDLS and CDR2 as YYNGEE. CDR3: CASSVKGMNTEAFF. CDR3 coding DNA: TGTGCCAGCAGCGTGAAGGGGATGAACACTGAAGCTTTCTTT.

The chain recombines TRBV6-6 with TRBJ1-5; 7 nucleotides agree with TRBD1. Losses at the gene ends were 8 bases for V and 9 bases for J; bases not matched to a gene: 7. CDR3 length: 12 residues. CDR1 is MNHNY, CDR2 SVGAGI, per germline (reference sequence). The CDR3 region is CASGQDVRPQHF. The CDR3 DNA reads as TGTGCCAGCGGACAGGACGTGAGGCCCCAGCATTTT.

This clone was observed a handful of times. The rearrangement joins TRBV2 to TRBJ1-1; 10 bases are shared with TRBD1. Trimming removed 4 bases from V and 4 bases from J; junction bases left unmatched: 3. This CDR3 comprises 14 residues. Germline V CDR1 and CDR2: SNHLY, FYNNEI. CDR3 amino acids: CASSGQGAPTEAFF. CDR3 DNA: TGTGCCAGCAGTGGACAGGGGGCGCCCACTGAAGCTTTCTTT.

Only one count was recorded for this clone. The V gene is TRBV7-9, the J gene TRBJ2-1, with 9 bases that match TRBD2. CDR1 and CDR2 (germline): SEHNR, FQNEAQ (reference sequence). V was clipped by 4 bases and J by 9 bases; unmatched bases: 7. The CDR3 spans 14 residues. In DNA, the CDR3 is TGTGCCAGCAGCTCGGGACTAGCAAGGGGTGAGCAGTTCTTC. This sequence encodes CASSSGLARGEQFF.

The rearrangement links TRBV12-2 to TRBJ2-3; the DNA was not compared with TRBD1, the D call given in the table. TRBV12-2 is deemed a pseudogene. This CDR3 spans 16 amino acids. The CDR3 DNA reads as TGTGCAAGTCGCTTAGAAGGTGGACAGGGCGCAGATACGCAGTATTTT. Its protein product is CASRLEGGQGADTQYF.

The V call is TRBV19, the J call TRBJ2-6, with TRBD1 as a possible D gene (7 bases). From germline, CDR1 is LNHDA and CDR2 SQIVND (reference sequence). This CDR3 is 18 amino acids long. The V end was cut by 4 bases, the J end by 0 bases, with 16 bases between. The CDR3 sequence: CASSTQTGTRSGANVLTF. The CDR3 DNA sequence: TGTGCCAGTAGTACTCAGACAGGGACTCGCTCTGGGGCCAACGTCCTGACTTTC.

The chain employs TRBV5-6 and TRBJ1-2, with D tentatively TRBD1 (6 bases). Germline CDR1 SGHDT, CDR2 YYEEEE. CDR3 length equals 15 residues. Trimming removed 1 base at V and 7 bases at J, with 17 bases between. CDR3 nucleotides: TGTGCCAGCAGCTTGCGGGGGGCAGGGATAAGTGGCTACACCTTC. It translates to CASSLRGAGISGYTF. Using reference TRBV5-6 and TRBJ1-2 for the parts outside the CDR3, the full variable domain is DAGVTQSPTHLIKTRGQQVTLRCSPKSGHDTVSWYQQALGQGPQFIFQYYEEEERQRGNFPDRFSGHQFPNYSSELNVNALLLGDSALYLCASSLRGAGISGYTFGSGTRLTVV.

The V call is TRBV5-6, the J call TRBJ2-2, with D possibly being TRBD2 (6 bases). Trimming pared 4 bases from V and 5 bases from J, leaving 15 bases between. Germline-derived CDR1 and CDR2 are SGHDT and YYEEEE. CDR3 length: 15 amino acids. The CDR3 sequence: CASSVPAGGTGELFF. The CDR3 DNA reads as TGTGCCAGCAGCGTCCCAGCGGGCGGAACCGGGGAGCTGTTTTTT.

The genes are TRBV2 and TRBJ2-1, with 7 bases fitting TRBD1. The CDR3 runs 14 residues. CDR1 and CDR2 from the germline V gene are SNHLY and FYNNEI. V lost 4 bases to trimming and J lost 1 base; unmatched junction nucleotides: 1. Here the CDR3 DNA reads TGTGCCAGCAGTGCGGGACAGTCCTACAATGAGCAGTTCTTC. Its translation: CASSAGQSYNEQFF.

This rearrangement joins TRBV19 to TRBJ2-1; 7 bases are shared with TRBD1. Trimming at V came to 3 bases and at J to 4 bases, leaving 6 bases not matched to a gene. Germline V lookup: CDR1 LNHDA, CDR2 SQIVND (reference sequence). The CDR3 extends over 15 amino acids. The CDR3 reads CASSIRGPRYNEQFF. The CDR3 bases are TGTGCCAGTAGTATTAGGGGGCCCCGTTACAATGAGCAGTTCTTC.